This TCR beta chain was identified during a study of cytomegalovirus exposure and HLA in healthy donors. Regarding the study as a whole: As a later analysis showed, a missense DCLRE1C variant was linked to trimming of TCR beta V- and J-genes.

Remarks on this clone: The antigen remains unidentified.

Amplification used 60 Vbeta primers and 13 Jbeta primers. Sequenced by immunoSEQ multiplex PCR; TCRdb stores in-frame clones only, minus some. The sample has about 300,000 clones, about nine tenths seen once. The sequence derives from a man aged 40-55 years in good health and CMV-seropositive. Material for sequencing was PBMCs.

CDR3 residues: CASSQDRGGKGGAKQFF. The CDR3 region has the DNA TGCGCCAGCAGCCAAGATAGGGGCGGGAAGGGAGGAGCGAAGCAGTTCTTC. The V call is TRBV4-1, the J call TRBJ2-1, with a possible D match to TRBD2 (6 bases). The CDR3 runs 17 residues. Germline CDR1 MGHRA, CDR2 YSYEKL. Trimming took off 0 bases at V and 11 bases at J, with 23 bases between the two ends.